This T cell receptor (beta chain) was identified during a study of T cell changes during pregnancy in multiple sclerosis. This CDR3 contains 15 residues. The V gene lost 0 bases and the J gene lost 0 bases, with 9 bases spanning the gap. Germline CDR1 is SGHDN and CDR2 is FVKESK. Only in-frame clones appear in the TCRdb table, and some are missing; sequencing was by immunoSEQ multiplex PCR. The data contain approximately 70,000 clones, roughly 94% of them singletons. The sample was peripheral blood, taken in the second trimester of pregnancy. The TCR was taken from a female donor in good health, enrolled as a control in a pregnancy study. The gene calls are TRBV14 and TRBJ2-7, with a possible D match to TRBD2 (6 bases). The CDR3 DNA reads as TGTGCCAGCAGCCAAGAAGCGGGTAGCTCCTACGAGCAGTACTTC. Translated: CASSQEAGSSYEQYF.